This T cell receptor beta chain was recorded in a study of T-cell memory formation after mild COVID-19. Notes on this clonotype: Its antigen is not known.

A single record per CDR3 protein comes from TCRdb applying MiXCR to the 5' RACE reads. This table has 35,000 to 55,000 distinct CDR3 sequences, more than 9% appearing once. Findings of the study overall: Second-wave clones peaking on day 37 lacked confirmed SARS-CoV-2 specificity.

The CDR3 is 14 residues long. The V and J ends lost 11 bases and 2 bases respectively, with 15 bases between them. This chain connects TRBV12-3 or TRBV12-4 to TRBJ2-2, with D tentatively TRBD1 (6 bases). This clonotype was obtained from an adult woman who had mild COVID-19 (a few samples of this study predate the infection). Cell type and time point are not known. Specimen: PBMCs or a T cell subset sorted from them (not recorded which). The CDR3: CASLGASNTGELFF. The CDR3 DNA reads TGTGCCTCGTTGGGGGCGAGCAACACCGGGGAGCTGTTTTTT.